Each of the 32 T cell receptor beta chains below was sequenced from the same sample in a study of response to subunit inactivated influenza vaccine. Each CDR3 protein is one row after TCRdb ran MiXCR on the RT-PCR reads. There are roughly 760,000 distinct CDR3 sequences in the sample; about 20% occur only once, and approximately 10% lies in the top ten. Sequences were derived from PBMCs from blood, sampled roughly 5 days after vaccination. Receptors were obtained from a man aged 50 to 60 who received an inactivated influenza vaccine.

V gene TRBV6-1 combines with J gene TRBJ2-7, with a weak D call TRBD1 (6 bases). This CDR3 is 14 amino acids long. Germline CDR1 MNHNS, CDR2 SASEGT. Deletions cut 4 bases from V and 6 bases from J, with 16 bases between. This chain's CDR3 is CASSADWSRGEQYF. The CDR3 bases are TGTGCCAGCAGTGCCGATTGGAGCAGGGGCGAGCAGTACTTC.

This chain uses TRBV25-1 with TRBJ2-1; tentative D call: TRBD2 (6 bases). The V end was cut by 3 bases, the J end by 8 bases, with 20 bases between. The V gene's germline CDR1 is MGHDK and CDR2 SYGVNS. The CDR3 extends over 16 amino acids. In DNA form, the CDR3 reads TGTGCCAGCAGTGAGGGGCAGGCGTGGGGAGGCGATGAGCAGTTCTTC. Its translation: CASSEGQAWGGDEQFF.

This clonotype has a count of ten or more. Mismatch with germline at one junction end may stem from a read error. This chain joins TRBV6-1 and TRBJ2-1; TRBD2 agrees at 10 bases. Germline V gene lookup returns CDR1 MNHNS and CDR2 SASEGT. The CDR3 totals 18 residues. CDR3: CAISEGLAGDLIFNEQFF. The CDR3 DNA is TGTGCCATCAGTGAAGGGCTAGCGGGAGATCTCATCTTCAATGAGCAGTTCTTC.

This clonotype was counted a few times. The CDR3 coding sequence is TGTGCCAGCAGCCAAGATGGTGGGAGGAGGAACACTGAAGCTTTCTTT. This codes for CASSQDGGRRNTEAFF. This rearrangement joins TRBV3-1 to TRBJ1-1; no definite D call. V was trimmed by 0 bases and J by 1 base, leaving 12 bases between them. Germline CDR1 reads LGHDT; CDR2 reads YNNKEL (reference sequence). This CDR3 contains 16 residues.

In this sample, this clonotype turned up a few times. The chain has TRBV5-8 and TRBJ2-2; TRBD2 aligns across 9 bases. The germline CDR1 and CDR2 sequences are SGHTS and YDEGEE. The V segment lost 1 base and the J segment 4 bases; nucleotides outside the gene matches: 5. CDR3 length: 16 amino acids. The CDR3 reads CASSLLAGGPTGELFF. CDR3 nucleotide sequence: TGTGCCAGCAGCTTGCTCGCGGGAGGGCCCACCGGGGAGCTGTTTTTT.

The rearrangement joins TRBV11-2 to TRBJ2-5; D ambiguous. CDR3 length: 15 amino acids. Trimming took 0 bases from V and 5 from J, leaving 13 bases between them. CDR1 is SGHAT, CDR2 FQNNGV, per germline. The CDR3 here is CASSLDERSTETQYF. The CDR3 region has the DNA TGTGCCAGCAGCTTAGACGAGCGTTCGACGGAGACCCAGTACTTC.

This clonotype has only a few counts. In DNA form, the CDR3 reads TGTGCCAGCAGCCAAGGGACAGGGGCCCCCTACGAGCAGTACTTC. It is translated as CASSQGTGAPYEQYF. V usage is TRBV3-1 and J usage is TRBJ2-7, with 9 positions matching TRBD1. The V gene's germline CDR1 is LGHDT and CDR2 YNNKEL (reference sequence). The CDR3 has 15 amino acids. Trimming took 1 base from V and 2 from J; bases not matched to a gene: 3.

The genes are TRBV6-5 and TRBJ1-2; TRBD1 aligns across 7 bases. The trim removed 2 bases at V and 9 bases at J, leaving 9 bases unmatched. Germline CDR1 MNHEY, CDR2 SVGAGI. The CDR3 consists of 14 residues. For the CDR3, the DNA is TGTGCCAGCAGTTACACCCGCCAGACAGGGAGCTACACCTTC. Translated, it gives CASSYTRQTGSYTF.

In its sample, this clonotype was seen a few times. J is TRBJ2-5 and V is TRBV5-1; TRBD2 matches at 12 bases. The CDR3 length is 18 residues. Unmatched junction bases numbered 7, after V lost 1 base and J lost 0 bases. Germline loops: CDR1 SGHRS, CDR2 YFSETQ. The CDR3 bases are TGCGCCAGCAGCTTGACGACTAGCGGGGGCCGGTACCAAGAGACCCAGTACTTC. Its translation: CASSLTTSGGRYQETQYF.

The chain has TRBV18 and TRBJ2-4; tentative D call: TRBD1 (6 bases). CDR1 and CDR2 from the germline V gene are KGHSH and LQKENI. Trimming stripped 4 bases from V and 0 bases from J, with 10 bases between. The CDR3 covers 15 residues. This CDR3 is CASSLQTGAKNIQYF. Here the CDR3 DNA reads TGTGCCAGCTCACTTCAGACAGGAGCCAAAAACATTCAGTACTTC.

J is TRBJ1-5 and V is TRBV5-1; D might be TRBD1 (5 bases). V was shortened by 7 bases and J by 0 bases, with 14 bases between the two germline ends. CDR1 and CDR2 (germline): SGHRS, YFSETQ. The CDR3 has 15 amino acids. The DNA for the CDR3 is TGCGCCAGCCGCCCGGACATCGCTAGCAATCAGCCCCAGCATTTT. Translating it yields CASRPDIASNQPQHF. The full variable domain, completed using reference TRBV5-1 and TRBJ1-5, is KAGVTQTPRYLIKTRGQQVTLSCSPISGHRSVSWYQQTPGQGLQFLFEYFSETQRNKGNFPGRFSGRQFSNSRSEMNVSTLELGDSALYLCASRPDIASNQPQHFGDGTRLSIL.

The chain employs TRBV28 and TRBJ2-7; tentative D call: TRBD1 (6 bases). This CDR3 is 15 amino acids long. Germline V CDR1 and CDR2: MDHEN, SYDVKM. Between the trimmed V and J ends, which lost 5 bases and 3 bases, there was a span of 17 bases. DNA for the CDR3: TGTGCCAGCAGTCGGATCCAGGGGTTCAGCTACGAGCAGTACTTC. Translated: CASSRIQGFSYEQYF.

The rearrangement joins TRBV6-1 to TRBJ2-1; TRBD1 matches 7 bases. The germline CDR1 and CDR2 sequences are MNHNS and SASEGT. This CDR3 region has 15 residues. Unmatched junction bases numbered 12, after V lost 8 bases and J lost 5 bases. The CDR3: CASVRGRGANNEQFF. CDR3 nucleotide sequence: TGTGCCAGCGTGAGGGGGCGAGGGGCAAACAATGAGCAGTTCTTC.

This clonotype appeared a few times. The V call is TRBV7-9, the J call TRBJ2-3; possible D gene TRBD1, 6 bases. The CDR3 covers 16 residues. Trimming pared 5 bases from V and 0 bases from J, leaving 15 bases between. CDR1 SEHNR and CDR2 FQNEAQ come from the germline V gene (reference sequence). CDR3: CASSPPRGSSTDTQYF. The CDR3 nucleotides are TGTGCCAGCAGCCCCCCGAGGGGGTCTAGCACAGATACGCAGTATTTT.

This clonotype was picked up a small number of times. In DNA, the CDR3 is TGCAGTGCTAGTCAAACGGGAATCACAGATACGCAGTATTTT. Protein: CSASQTGITDTQYF. The chain has TRBV20-1 and TRBJ2-3; D possibly corresponds to TRBD2 (5 bases). With 3 bases removed from V and 2 bases from J, the gap between germline ends came to 12 bases. This CDR3 spans 14 amino acids. The germline V gene has CDR1 DFQATT and CDR2 SNEGSKA (reference sequence).

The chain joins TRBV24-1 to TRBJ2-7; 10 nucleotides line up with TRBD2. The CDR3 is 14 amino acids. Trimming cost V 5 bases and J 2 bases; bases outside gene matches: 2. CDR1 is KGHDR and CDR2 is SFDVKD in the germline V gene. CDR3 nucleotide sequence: TGTGCCACCAGTGGGCTAGCGGGAGCCTACGAGCAGTACTTC. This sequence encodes CATSGLAGAYEQYF.

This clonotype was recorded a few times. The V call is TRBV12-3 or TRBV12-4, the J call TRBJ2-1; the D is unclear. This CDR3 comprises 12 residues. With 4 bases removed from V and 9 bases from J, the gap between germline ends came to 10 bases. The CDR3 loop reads CASSSLLGEQFF. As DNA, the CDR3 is TGTGCCAGCAGTTCCCTCTTGGGTGAGCAGTTCTTC.

In DNA, the CDR3 is TGTGCCAGCAGCTTTTTGGGCGCAAACTACAATGAGCAGTTCTTC. As protein: CASSFLGANYNEQFF. J is TRBJ2-1 and V is TRBV7-3; D uncertain. Germline CDR1 reads SGHTA; CDR2 reads FQGTGA. The V end was cut by 3 bases, the J end by 3 bases, with 12 bases between. The CDR3 has 15 amino acids.

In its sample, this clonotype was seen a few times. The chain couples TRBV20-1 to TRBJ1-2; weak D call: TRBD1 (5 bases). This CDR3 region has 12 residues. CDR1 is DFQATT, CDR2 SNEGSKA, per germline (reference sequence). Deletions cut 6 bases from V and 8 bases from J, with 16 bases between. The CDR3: CSANWGGDGYTF. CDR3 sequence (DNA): TGCAGTGCAAACTGGGGTGGGGACGGCTACACCTTC.

The CDR3 loop is CSARDGSAGGYNEQFF. The DNA of the CDR3 is TGCAGTGCTAGGGATGGGTCGGCGGGGGGGTACAATGAGCAGTTCTTC. The J gene is TRBJ2-1, the V gene TRBV20-1, with 9 bases matching TRBD2. CDR1 and CDR2 from the germline V gene are DFQATT and SNEGSKA (reference sequence). V was pared by 3 bases and J by 4 bases, with 10 bases of the junction left unmatched. The CDR3 contains 16 residues.

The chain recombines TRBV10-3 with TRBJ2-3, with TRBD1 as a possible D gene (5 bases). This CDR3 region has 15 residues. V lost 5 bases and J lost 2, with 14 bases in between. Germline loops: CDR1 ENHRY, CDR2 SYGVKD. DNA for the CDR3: TGTGCCATCAGTCGGCAGGGTACTCTCACAGATACGCAGTATTTT. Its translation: CAISRQGTLTDTQYF.

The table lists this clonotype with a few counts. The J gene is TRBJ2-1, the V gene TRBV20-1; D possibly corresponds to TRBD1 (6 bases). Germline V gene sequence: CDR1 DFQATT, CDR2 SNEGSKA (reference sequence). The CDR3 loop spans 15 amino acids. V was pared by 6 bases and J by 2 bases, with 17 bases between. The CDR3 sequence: CSAPDRLNTYNEQFF. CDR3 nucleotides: TGCAGTGCCCCCGACAGGCTGAATACCTACAATGAGCAGTTCTTC.

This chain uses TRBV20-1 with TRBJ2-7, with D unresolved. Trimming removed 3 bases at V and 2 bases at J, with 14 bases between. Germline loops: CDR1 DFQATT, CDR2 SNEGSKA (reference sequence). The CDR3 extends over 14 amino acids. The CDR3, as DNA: TGCAGTGCTAGTTCGGGCTTCACCACCTACGAGCAGTACTTC. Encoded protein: CSASSGFTTYEQYF.

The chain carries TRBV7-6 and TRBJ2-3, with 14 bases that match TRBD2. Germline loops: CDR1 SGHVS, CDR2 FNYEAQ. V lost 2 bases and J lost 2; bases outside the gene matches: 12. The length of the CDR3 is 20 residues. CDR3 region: CASSLPRRTSGGKNTDTQYF. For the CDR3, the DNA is TGTGCCAGCAGCTTACCCCGAAGGACTAGCGGGGGGAAAAACACAGATACGCAGTATTTT.

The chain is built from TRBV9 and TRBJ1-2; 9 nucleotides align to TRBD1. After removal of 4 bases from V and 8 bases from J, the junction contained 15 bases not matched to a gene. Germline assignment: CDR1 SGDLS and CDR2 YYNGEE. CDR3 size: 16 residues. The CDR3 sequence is CASSLEPGQGSNGYTF. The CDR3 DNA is TGTGCCAGCAGCCTAGAACCGGGACAGGGCTCGAACGGCTACACCTTC.

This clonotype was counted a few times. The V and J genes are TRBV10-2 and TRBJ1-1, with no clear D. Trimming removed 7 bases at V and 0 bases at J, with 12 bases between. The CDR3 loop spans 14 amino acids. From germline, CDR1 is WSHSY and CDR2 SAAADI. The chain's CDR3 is CASTPILMNTEAFF. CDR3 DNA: TGCGCCAGCACCCCCATCTTAATGAACACTGAAGCTTTCTTT.

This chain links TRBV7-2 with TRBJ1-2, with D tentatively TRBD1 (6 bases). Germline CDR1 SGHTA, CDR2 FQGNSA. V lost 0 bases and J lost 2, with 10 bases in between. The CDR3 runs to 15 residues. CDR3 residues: CASSLATGSNYGYTF. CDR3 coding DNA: TGTGCCAGCAGCTTAGCAACAGGGTCAAACTATGGCTACACCTTC.

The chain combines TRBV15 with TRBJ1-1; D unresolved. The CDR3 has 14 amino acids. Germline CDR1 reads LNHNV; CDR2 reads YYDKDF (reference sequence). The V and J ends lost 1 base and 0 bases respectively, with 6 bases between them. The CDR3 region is CATSRGRLNTEAFF. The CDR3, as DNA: TGTGCCACCAGCAGAGGCCGATTGAACACTGAAGCTTTCTTT.

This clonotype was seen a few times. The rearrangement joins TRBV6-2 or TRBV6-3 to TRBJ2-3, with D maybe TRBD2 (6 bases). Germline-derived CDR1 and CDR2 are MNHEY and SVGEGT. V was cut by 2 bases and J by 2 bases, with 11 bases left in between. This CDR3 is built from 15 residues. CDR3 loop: CASSYAGLATDTQYF. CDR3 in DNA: TGTGCCAGCAGTTACGCGGGACTTGCCACAGATACGCAGTATTTT.

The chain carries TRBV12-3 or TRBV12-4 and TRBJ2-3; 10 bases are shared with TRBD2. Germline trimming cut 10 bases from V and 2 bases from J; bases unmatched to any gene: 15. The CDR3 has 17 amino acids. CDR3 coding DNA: TGTGCCAACTACCCCCTCATAGGGACTAGCGACACAGATACGCAGTATTTT. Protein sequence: CANYPLIGTSDTDTQYF.

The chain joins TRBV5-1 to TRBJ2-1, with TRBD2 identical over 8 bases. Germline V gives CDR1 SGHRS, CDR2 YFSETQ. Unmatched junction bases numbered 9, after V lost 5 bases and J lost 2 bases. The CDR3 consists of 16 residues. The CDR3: CASRGNAGGAYNEQFF. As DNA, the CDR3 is TGCGCCAGCAGGGGTAATGCGGGGGGCGCCTACAATGAGCAGTTCTTC.

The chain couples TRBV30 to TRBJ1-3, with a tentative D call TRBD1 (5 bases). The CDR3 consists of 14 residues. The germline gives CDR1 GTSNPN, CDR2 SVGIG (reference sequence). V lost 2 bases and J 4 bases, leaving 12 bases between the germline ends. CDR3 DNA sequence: TGTGCCTGGAGTCCAGGGAGGAGAGGAAACACCATATATTTT. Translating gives CAWSPGRRGNTIYF. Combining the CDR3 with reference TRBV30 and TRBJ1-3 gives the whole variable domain SQTIHQWPATLVQPVGSPLSLECTVEGTSNPNLYWYRQAAGRGLQLLFYSVGIGQISSEVPQNLSASRPQDRQFILSSKKLLLSDSGFYLCAWSPGRRGNTIYFGEGSWLTVV.